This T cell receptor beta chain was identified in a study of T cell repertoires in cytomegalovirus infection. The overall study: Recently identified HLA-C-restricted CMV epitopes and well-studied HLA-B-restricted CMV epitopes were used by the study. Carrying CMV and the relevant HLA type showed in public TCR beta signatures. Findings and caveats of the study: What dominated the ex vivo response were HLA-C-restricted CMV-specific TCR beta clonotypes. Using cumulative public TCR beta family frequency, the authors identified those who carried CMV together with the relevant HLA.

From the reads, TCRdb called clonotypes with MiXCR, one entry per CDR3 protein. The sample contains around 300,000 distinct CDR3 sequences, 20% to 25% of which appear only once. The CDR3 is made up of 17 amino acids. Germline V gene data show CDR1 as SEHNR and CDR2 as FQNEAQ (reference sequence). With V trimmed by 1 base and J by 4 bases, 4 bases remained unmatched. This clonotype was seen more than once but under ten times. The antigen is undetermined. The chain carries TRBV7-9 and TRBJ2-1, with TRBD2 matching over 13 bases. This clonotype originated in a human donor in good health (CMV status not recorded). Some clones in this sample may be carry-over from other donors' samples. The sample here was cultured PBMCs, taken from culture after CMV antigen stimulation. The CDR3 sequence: CASSLERLAGGYNEQFF. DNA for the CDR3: TGTGCCAGCAGCTTAGAAAGACTAGCGGGAGGATACAATGAGCAGTTCTTC.